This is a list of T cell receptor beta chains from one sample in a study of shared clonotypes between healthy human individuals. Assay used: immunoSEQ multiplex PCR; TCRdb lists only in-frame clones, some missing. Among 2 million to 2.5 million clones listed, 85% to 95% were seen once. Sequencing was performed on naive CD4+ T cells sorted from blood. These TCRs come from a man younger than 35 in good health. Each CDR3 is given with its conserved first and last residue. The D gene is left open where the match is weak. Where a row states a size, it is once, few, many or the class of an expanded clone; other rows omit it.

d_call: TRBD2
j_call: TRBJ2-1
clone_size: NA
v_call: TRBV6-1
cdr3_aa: CASSEATGLAGVREQFF
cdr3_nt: TGTGCCAGCAGTGAAGCGACGGGACTAGCGGGAGTCAGGGAGCAGTTCTTC

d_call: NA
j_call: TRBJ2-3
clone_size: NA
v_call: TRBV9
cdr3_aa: CASSVVWSADTQYF
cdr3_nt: TGTGCCAGCAGCGTAGTATGGTCGGCAGATACGCAGTATTTT

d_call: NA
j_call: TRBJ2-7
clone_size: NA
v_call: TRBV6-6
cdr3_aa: CASSSTHLFGYEQYF
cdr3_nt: TGTGCCAGCAGTTCAACACACCTTTTTGGGTACGAGCAGTACTTC

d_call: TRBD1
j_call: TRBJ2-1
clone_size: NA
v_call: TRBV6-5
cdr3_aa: CASSYGGQGYNEQFF
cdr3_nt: TGTGCCAGCAGTTACGGGGGACAGGGTTACAATGAGCAGTTCTTC

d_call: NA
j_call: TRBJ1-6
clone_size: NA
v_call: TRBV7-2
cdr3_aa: CASSLPGTRGSPLHF
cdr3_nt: TGTGCCAGCAGCTTACCCGGGACCCGGGGTTCACCCCTCCACTTT

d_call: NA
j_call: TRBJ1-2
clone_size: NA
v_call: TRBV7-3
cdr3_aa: CASSIPDRIINYGYTF
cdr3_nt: TGTGCCAGCAGCATACCGGACAGAATAATTAACTATGGCTACACCTTC

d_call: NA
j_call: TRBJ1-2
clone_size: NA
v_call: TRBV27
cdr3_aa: CASSGGRDYGYTF
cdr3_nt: TGTGCCAGCTCTGGTGGCAGGGACTATGGCTACACCTTC

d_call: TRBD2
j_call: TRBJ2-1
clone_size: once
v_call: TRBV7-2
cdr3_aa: CASSLGLAGKNEQFF
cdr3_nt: TGTGCCAGCAGCTTGGGACTAGCGGGAAAGAATGAGCAGTTCTTC

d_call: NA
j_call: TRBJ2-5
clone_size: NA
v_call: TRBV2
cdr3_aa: CATRDQYF
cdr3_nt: TGTGCCACCCGGGACCAGTACTTC

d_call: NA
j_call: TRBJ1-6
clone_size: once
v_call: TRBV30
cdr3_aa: CAWRTLYNSPLHF
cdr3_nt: TGTGCCTGGAGAACACTGTATAATTCACCCCTCCACTTT